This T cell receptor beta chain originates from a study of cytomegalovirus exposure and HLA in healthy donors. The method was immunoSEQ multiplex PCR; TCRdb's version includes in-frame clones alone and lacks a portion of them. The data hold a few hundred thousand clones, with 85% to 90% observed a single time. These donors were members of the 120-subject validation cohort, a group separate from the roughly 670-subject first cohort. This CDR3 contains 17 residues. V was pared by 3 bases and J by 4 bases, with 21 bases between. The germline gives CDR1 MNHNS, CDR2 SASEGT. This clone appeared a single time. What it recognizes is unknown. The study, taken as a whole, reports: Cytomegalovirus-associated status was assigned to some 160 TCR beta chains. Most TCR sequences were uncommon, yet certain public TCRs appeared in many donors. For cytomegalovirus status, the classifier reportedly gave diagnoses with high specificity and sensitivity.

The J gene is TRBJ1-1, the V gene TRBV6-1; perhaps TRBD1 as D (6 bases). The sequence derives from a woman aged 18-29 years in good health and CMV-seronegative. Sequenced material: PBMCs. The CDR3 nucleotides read TGTGCCAGCAGTGATCTCGGACAGCTCTACGCGGGCACTGAAGCTTTCTTT. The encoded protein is CASSDLGQLYAGTEAFF.